Presented here are 26 T cell receptor beta chains from one specimen sequenced in a study of blood T cell repertoires in COVID-19. Using immunoSEQ multiplex PCR, the repertoire was profiled, and TCRdb retains in-frame clones only, with some absent. The sample includes approximately 270,000 clones, roughly 84% of them seen just once. Sequencing used peripheral blood. These receptors came from a human donor with COVID-19, enrolled during active disease. The donor label of this sample is uncertain.

The rearrangement uses TRBV6-5 and TRBJ2-1; 7 bases are a match to TRBD1. Trimming cost V 5 bases and J 5 bases; bases outside gene matches: 6. Germline CDR1 and CDR2: MNHEY and SVGAGI. The CDR3 totals 14 residues. The CDR3 nucleotides read TGTGCCAGCAGTCGGACAGGAGCGGACAATGAGCAGTTCTTC. Encoded protein: CASSRTGADNEQFF.

This chain links TRBV28 with TRBJ2-3, with D tentatively TRBD2 (6 bases). Germline V CDR1 and CDR2: MDHEN, SYDVKM. The CDR3 extends over 14 amino acids. V shed 4 bases and J shed 2 bases, with 10 bases lying between them. CDR3 protein: CASSSGTYTDTQYF. Written as DNA, the CDR3 is TGTGCCAGCAGTTCCGGGACTTACACAGATACGCAGTATTTT.

The rearrangement joins TRBV6-5 to TRBJ2-2, with D possibly being TRBD1 (5 bases). This CDR3 has 13 amino acids. Germline V gene sequence: CDR1 MNHEY, CDR2 SVGAGI. V shed 8 bases and J shed 1 base, with 8 bases lying between them. In DNA form, the CDR3 reads TGTGCCAGCCGAACAGGGAACACCGGGGAGCTGTTTTTT. Translating gives CASRTGNTGELFF.

This clone occurred once. The chain couples TRBV25-1 to TRBJ1-1, with TRBD1 as a possible D gene (6 bases). The V gene's germline CDR1 is MGHDK and CDR2 SYGVNS. The CDR3 runs 14 residues. Deletions cut 7 bases from V and 8 bases from J, with 20 bases between. This CDR3 is CASTPWGTSPEAFF. CDR3 in DNA: TGTGCCAGCACCCCATGGGGGACATCACCCGAAGCTTTCTTT.

The rearrangement links TRBV5-1 to TRBJ2-1; TRBD1 might be the D (5 bases). In germline, CDR1 is SGHRS, CDR2 YFSETQ. V was cut by 2 bases and J by 6 bases, with 9 bases left in between. The CDR3 covers 13 residues. The CDR3: CASSLDQGNEQFF. CDR3 nucleotides: TGCGCCAGCAGCTTAGACCAGGGCAATGAGCAGTTCTTC.

This clone was detected once. V and J are TRBV28 and TRBJ2-2; D may be TRBD2 (6 bases). Trimming cost V 3 bases and J 0 bases, with 8 bases left between them. Germline CDR1 reads MDHEN; CDR2 reads SYDVKM. CDR3 size: 15 residues. The CDR3 sequence is CASSLGLSNTGELFF. The DNA of the CDR3 is TGTGCCAGCAGTTTGGGACTCTCGAACACCGGGGAGCTGTTTTTT.

The chain couples TRBV6-4 to TRBJ1-5; D perhaps matches TRBD1 (5 bases). The CDR3 sequence is 17 residues long. Germline CDR1 MRHNA, CDR2 SNTAGT. V was clipped by 3 bases and J by 0 bases, with 15 bases between them. The chain's CDR3 is CASSEGEGENSNQPQHF. The CDR3 DNA reads TGTGCCAGCAGTGAGGGGGAGGGAGAGAATAGCAATCAGCCCCAGCATTTT.

The rearrangement joins TRBV3-1 (or the pseudogene TRBV3-2) to TRBJ2-3; TRBD2 might be the D (6 bases). CDR1 is LGHDT, CDR2 YNNKEL, per germline (reference sequence). Trimming shortened V by 0 bases and J by 2 bases, and 9 bases separated the two germline ends. There are 15 residues in the CDR3. CDR3: CASSQDAGHTDTQYF. For the CDR3, the DNA is TGTGCCAGCAGCCAAGACGCGGGGCACACAGATACGCAGTATTTT.

The chain has TRBV25-1 and TRBJ1-1; 7 bases line up with TRBD1. Germline CDR1 MGHDK, CDR2 SYGVNS. The trim removed 10 bases at V and 4 bases at J, leaving 9 bases unmatched. This CDR3 region has 13 residues. As DNA, the CDR3 is TGTGCCACCTTCGACAGGGTCGGCACTGAAGCTTTCTTT. It yields the protein CATFDRVGTEAFF.

The chain couples TRBV29-1 to TRBJ1-5; D gene ambiguous. V was pared by 4 bases and J by 4 bases, with 14 bases between. This CDR3 comprises 14 residues. In germline, CDR1 is SQVTM, CDR2 ANQGSEA. CDR3 DNA: TGCAGCGTTGTTCTCGCGGGCGGGAATCAGCCCCAGCATTTT. Protein sequence: CSVVLAGGNQPQHF.

The gene calls are TRBV28 and TRBJ2-2; 14 nucleotides align to TRBD2. The CDR3 has 16 amino acids. Germline V gives CDR1 MDHEN, CDR2 SYDVKM. V gave up 6 bases and J gave up 5 bases; unmatched junction bases: 5. The CDR3 sequence: CASSGLAGGLTGELFF. CDR3 in DNA: TGTGCCAGCAGCGGACTAGCGGGAGGTTTGACCGGGGAGCTGTTTTTT.

The chain links TRBV28 to TRBJ1-2; maybe TRBD1 (6 bases). Per the germline V gene, CDR1 is MDHEN and CDR2 is SYDVKM. The CDR3 covers 14 residues. Trimming shortened V by 1 base and J by 4 bases, and 10 bases separated the two germline ends. The CDR3 DNA reads as TGTGCCAGCAGTTTATCGACAGGAGGCTATGGCTACACCTTC. Its translation: CASSLSTGGYGYTF.

The genes are TRBV10-2 and TRBJ2-7, with TRBD2 as a possible D gene (6 bases). Germline V gene lookup returns CDR1 WSHSY and CDR2 SAAADI. The CDR3 contains 14 residues. Trimming shortened V by 8 bases and J by 2 bases, and 16 bases separated the two germline ends. The CDR3 spells CASCPASAAYEQYF. The CDR3 bases are TGCGCCAGCTGTCCGGCTAGCGCTGCCTACGAGCAGTACTTC.

This chain joins TRBV6-5 and TRBJ2-7; TRBD2 matches 9 bases. The junction had 4 bases not matched to a gene; V was cut back by 3 bases and J by 1 base. CDR1 and CDR2 (germline): MNHEY, SVGAGI. The CDR3 is 15 amino acids. In DNA, the CDR3 is TGTGCCAGCAGTTATACGGCGGGGGGGTCCTACGAGCAGTACTTC. Encoded protein: CASSYTAGGSYEQYF.

The chain carries TRBV28 and TRBJ1-2, with a weak D call TRBD1 (6 bases). The CDR3 covers 14 residues. Looked up from germline, CDR1 is MDHEN and CDR2 is SYDVKM. V was clipped by 7 bases and J by 5 bases, with 17 bases between them. The DNA of the CDR3 is TGTGCCAGCACGCGTGTGGGGGCCGTATATGGCTACACCTTC. Protein sequence: CASTRVGAVYGYTF.

This clone showed up just once. The V gene is TRBV10-3, the J gene TRBJ1-4; 7 bases agree with TRBD1. From germline, CDR1 is ENHRY and CDR2 SYGVKD. CDR3 length: 17 residues. The V gene end was trimmed by 0 bases and the J gene end by 5 bases; junction bases not matched to a gene: 9. The CDR3 DNA follows: TGTGCCATCAGTGAGTCCTTAGGACAGGTCGGGAATGAAAAACTGTTTTTT. This gives the protein CAISESLGQVGNEKLFF.

The gene calls are TRBV19 and TRBJ2-5; the D gene is possibly TRBD1 (5 bases). This CDR3 has 15 residues. Looked up from germline, CDR1 is LNHDA and CDR2 is SQIVND (reference sequence). V was pared by 7 bases and J by 3 bases, with 18 bases between. For the CDR3, the DNA is TGTGCCAGTACTCGGACCCCTGGGGCGGAAGAGACCCAGTACTTC. It codes for CASTRTPGAEETQYF.

This chain connects TRBV7-9 to TRBJ2-1, with D tentatively TRBD2 (5 bases). Germline-derived CDR1 and CDR2 are SEHNR and FQNEAQ (reference sequence). The V and J ends lost 6 bases and 8 bases respectively, with 20 bases between them. The CDR3 has 15 residues. The CDR3 DNA sequence: TGTGCCAGCAGAATGGTCGGGTCTAGCAGGCATGAGCAGTTCTTC. Translation: CASRMVGSSRHEQFF.

In this sample, this clone turned up once. The V gene is TRBV18, the J gene TRBJ2-3, with TRBD2 matching 8 bases. The CDR3 contains 16 residues. The ends lost 4 bases at V and 4 bases at J; junction bases unmatched: 10. Germline CDR1 KGHSH, CDR2 LQKENI. DNA for the CDR3: TGTGCCAGCTCACTCTCAGCGGGGGACGACGCAGATACGCAGTATTTT. Residues: CASSLSAGDDADTQYF.

This chain uses TRBV19 with TRBJ2-5; a weak D match, TRBD2 (5 bases). In germline, CDR1 is LNHDA, CDR2 SQIVND (reference sequence). CDR3 length: 16 residues. The V end lost 0 bases, the J end lost 2 bases, and 13 bases lay between the germline ends. CDR3 bases: TGTGCCAGTAGTATAGAGACACCTAGCAAGCAAGAGACCCAGTACTTC. As protein: CASSIETPSKQETQYF. Combining the CDR3 with reference TRBV19 and TRBJ2-5 gives the whole variable domain DGGITQSPKYLFRKEGQNVTLSCEQNLNHDAMYWYRQDPGQGLRLIYYSQIVNDFQKGDIAEGYSVSREKKESFPLTVTSAQKNPTAFYLCASSIETPSKQETQYFGPGTRLLVL.

The chain is built from TRBV5-6 and TRBJ2-3; D is possibly TRBD2 (6 bases). The CDR3 extends over 15 amino acids. V dropped 0 bases and J dropped 6 bases, with 14 bases sitting between them. Germline CDR1 is SGHDT and CDR2 is YYEEEE. DNA of the CDR3: TGTGCCAGCAGCTTGGGACTAGTGAGGGCGGATACGCAGTATTTT. As protein: CASSLGLVRADTQYF.

V is TRBV11-3 and J is TRBJ2-3; D unclear. The CDR3 is made up of 15 amino acids. Between the trimmed V and J ends, which lost 0 bases and 4 bases, there was a span of 11 bases. The germline gives CDR1 SGHNT, CDR2 YENEEA. CDR3 region: CASSLEGNEADTQYF. The CDR3 DNA reads TGTGCCAGCAGCTTAGAAGGAAACGAGGCAGATACGCAGTATTTT.

The rearrangement uses TRBV5-1 and TRBJ2-7; possible D gene TRBD1, 6 bases. The CDR3 is 14 residues long. V lost 0 bases and J lost 9, with 16 bases in between. CDR1 is SGHRS, CDR2 YFSETQ, per germline. For the CDR3, the DNA is TGCGCCAGCAGCTTGGACAGGGACGTCGGAGGGCAGTACTTC. As protein: CASSLDRDVGGQYF.

J is TRBJ2-6 and V is TRBV9; D gene unclear. V lost 4 bases and J lost 0, with 5 bases in between. This CDR3 is built from 14 residues. Germline V gene lookup returns CDR1 SGDLS and CDR2 YYNGEE. The CDR3 protein is CASSRPSGANVLTF. CDR3 DNA: TGTGCCAGCAGCCGTCCCTCTGGGGCCAACGTCCTGACTTTC. Together with reference TRBV9 and TRBJ2-6, the CDR3 gives the full variable domain: DSGVTQTPKHLITATGQRVTLRCSPRSGDLSVYWYQQSLDQGLQFLIQYYNGEERAKGNILERFSAQQFPDLHSELNLSSLELGDSALYFCASSRPSGANVLTFGAGSRLTVL.

The DNA for the CDR3 is TGTGCCAGCAGCGTAGGGTCAGGGACAGGGGCCTCAGATACGCAGTATTTT. Protein product: CASSVGSGTGASDTQYF. The chain is built from TRBV9 and TRBJ2-3; 10 bases line up with TRBD1. V lost 0 bases to trimming and J lost 4 bases; unmatched junction nucleotides: 8. This CDR3 region has 17 residues. Germline V lookup: CDR1 SGDLS, CDR2 YYNGEE.

This clone was observed a few times. V gene TRBV4-1 combines with J gene TRBJ1-2; the D is unclear. The V end was cut by 0 bases, the J end by 4 bases, with 18 bases between. This CDR3 is 17 amino acids long. Germline CDR1 is MGHRA and CDR2 is YSYEKL. The CDR3 DNA reads as TGCGCCAGCAGCCAAGATGGCGGGCCTATACCAAGCTATGGCTACACCTTC. This translates into CASSQDGGPIPSYGYTF.